Shown below are 22 T cell receptor beta chains from a single sample sequenced in a study of blood T cells in healthy people across ages. A J-beta primer mix and a sample-barcoded 5' primer were used in a second PCR of roughly 6 to 12 cycles. From the 5' RACE reads, TCRdb called clonotypes with MiXCR, one entry per CDR3 protein. This table has approximately 580,000 distinct CDR3 sequences, 24% appearing once. These data were also reused for a study on T cells of mothers and their children.

What was sequenced was blood. The origin of the receptors is a boy aged 10-17 years in good health.

The chain employs TRBV12-3 or TRBV12-4 and TRBJ1-1; D possibly corresponds to TRBD1 (5 bases). Trimming stripped 3 bases from V and 7 bases from J, with 12 bases between. The CDR3 totals 13 residues. CDR3 in amino acids: CASSFLGDLEAFF. The DNA of the CDR3 is TGTGCCAGCAGTTTCTTAGGGGACCTTGAAGCTTTCTTT.

This clonotype was recorded only once. This CDR3 reads CASSLFAWDRGPSTDTQYF. The CDR3 DNA sequence: TGTGCCAGCAGTTTGTTTGCTTGGGACAGGGGCCCTAGCACAGATACGCAGTATTTT. The chain links TRBV28 to TRBJ2-3; the match to TRBD1 covers 10 bases. The junction had 12 bases not matched to a gene; V was cut back by 3 bases and J by 0 bases. The germline V gene has CDR1 MDHEN and CDR2 SYDVKM. CDR3 size: 19 residues. The full variable domain, in which reference TRBV28 and TRBJ2-3 provide the parts outside the CDR3, is DVKVTQSSRYLVKRTGEKVFLECVQDMDHENMFWYRQDPGLGLRLIYFSYDVKMKEKGDIPEGYSVSREKKERFSLILESASTNQTSMYLCASSLFAWDRGPSTDTQYFGPGTRLTVL.

This clonotype was counted ten times or more. The chain has TRBV20-1 and TRBJ1-2; TRBD1 agrees at 12 bases. Trimming at V came to 6 bases and at J to 8 bases, leaving 4 bases not matched to a gene. This CDR3 is built from 12 residues. Germline V gives CDR1 DFQATT, CDR2 SNEGSKA (reference sequence). CDR3 sequence: CSASGTGGGYTF. The CDR3 coding sequence is TGCAGTGCCTCCGGGACAGGGGGCGGCTACACCTTC.

This clonotype has only a few counts. The V gene is TRBV7-2, the J gene TRBJ2-3, with D possibly being TRBD2 (5 bases). The CDR3 is made up of 16 amino acids. CDR1 SGHTA and CDR2 FQGNSA come from the germline V gene. Trimming pared 5 bases from V and 2 bases from J, leaving 17 bases between. CDR3: CASSVFGIFATDTQYF. CDR3 bases: TGTGCCAGCAGCGTCTTCGGGATTTTCGCCACAGATACGCAGTATTTT.

This clonotype showed up just a few times. The chain has TRBV4-1 and TRBJ2-5, with D perhaps TRBD1 (5 bases). Germline lookup yields CDR1 MGHRA and CDR2 YSYEKL. V gave up 3 bases and J gave up 1 base, with 12 bases separating them. The CDR3 has 15 residues. CDR3 residues: CASSQGSGFQETQYF. CDR3 nucleotide sequence: TGCGCCAGCAGCCAGGGGTCAGGGTTCCAAGAGACCCAGTACTTC.

The rearrangement uses TRBV27 and TRBJ1-1; D is undetermined. Germline V CDR1 and CDR2: MNHEY, SMNVEV (reference sequence). V gave up 8 bases and J gave up 4 bases, with 14 bases separating them. This CDR3 is 13 amino acids long. The CDR3 DNA reads as TGTGCCAGCCGAAAGACGGGCGCCACTGAAGCTTTCTTT. It encodes CASRKTGATEAFF.

As to this clonotype: This may be a read error, as it is one base from a much larger clone. The chain couples TRBV12-3 or TRBV12-4 to TRBJ1-4; a possible D gene is TRBD1 (5 bases). This CDR3 comprises 16 residues. V dropped 6 bases and J dropped 4 bases, with 18 bases sitting between them. CDR3 in amino acids: CASRGGGGRINEKLFF. The CDR3 DNA sequence: TGTGCCAGCAGGGGCGGGGGGGGACGGATTAATGAAAAACTGTTTTTT.

As for this clonotype: A read error is likely, as this CDR3 ends without the conserved phenylalanine or tryptophan. J is TRBJ2-1 and V is TRBV20-1; TRBD1 agrees at 8 bases. The closer fit of TRBJ2-5 to the DNA end suggests the J call may be wrong. The CDR3 totals 16 residues. Germline V gene data show CDR1 as DFQATT and CDR2 as SNEGSKA (reference sequence). The CDR3 is CSARDHSGGDEETQYL. In DNA, the CDR3 is TGCAGTGCTAGAGATCACTCAGGGGGCGATGAAGAGACCCAGTACCTC.

This clonotype was counted between two and nine times. The rearrangement joins TRBV19 to TRBJ2-4; TRBD2 aligns across 10 bases. Trimming took 3 bases from V and 2 from J; bases not matched to a gene: 10. This CDR3 contains 18 residues. Germline CDR1 reads LNHDA; CDR2 reads SQIVND (reference sequence). CDR3 coding DNA: TGTGCCAGTAGTATCTCGTTCCTAGCGGGAGTATCCAAAAACATTCAGTACTTC. Its protein product is CASSISFLAGVSKNIQYF.

This clonotype was detected only a few times. The V call is TRBV4-2, the J call TRBJ2-5; 7 bases match TRBD2. The germline V gene has CDR1 LGHNA and CDR2 YNFKEQ. The trim removed 0 bases at V and 9 bases at J, leaving 7 bases unmatched. This CDR3 contains 14 residues. In DNA form, the CDR3 reads TGTGCCAGCAGCCAAGATCCGACTAGCCCGGCCCAGTACTTC. Its translation is CASSQDPTSPAQYF.

This chain joins TRBV6-1 and TRBJ1-2; possible D gene TRBD1, 5 bases. CDR1 and CDR2 from the germline V gene are MNHNS and SASEGT. The germline V and J ends were trimmed by 5 bases and 3 bases, with 22 bases remaining between them. CDR3 length: 17 residues. CDR3 in amino acids: CASSKQNQGSPDYGYTF. CDR3 DNA: TGTGCCAGCAGTAAACAAAATCAGGGTAGTCCGGACTATGGCTACACCTTC.

The chain uses TRBV4-1 and TRBJ2-2, with D possibly matching TRBD2 (6 bases). The CDR3 length is 16 residues. V was shortened by 2 bases and J by 2 bases, with 12 bases between the two germline ends. From germline, CDR1 is MGHRA and CDR2 YSYEKL. The CDR3 sequence is CASSQHGGLNTGELFF. The CDR3 DNA reads as TGCGCCAGCAGCCAACATGGGGGACTTAACACCGGGGAGCTGTTTTTT.

In this sample, this clonotype turned up a few times. J is TRBJ2-3 and V is TRBV6-5; the match to TRBD2 covers 11 bases. This CDR3 is built from 15 residues. With V trimmed by 6 bases and J by 4 bases, 6 bases remained unmatched. The germline CDR1 and CDR2 sequences are MNHEY and SVGAGI. CDR3 loop: CASSSGLAVADTQYF. The CDR3 nucleotides are TGTGCCAGCAGCTCGGGACTAGCGGTGGCAGATACGCAGTATTTT.

A few counts support this clonotype. The V call is TRBV2, the J call TRBJ1-4; D unresolved. Germline CDR1 SNHLY, CDR2 FYNNEI. The length of the CDR3 is 16 residues. The germline V and J ends were trimmed by 4 bases and 7 bases, with 19 bases remaining between them. CDR3 DNA sequence: TGTGCCAGCAGTGTTTTGGGGAATTCGGTTGGTGAAAAACTGTTTTTT. Amino acids: CASSVLGNSVGEKLFF.

This chain uses TRBV11-2 with TRBJ2-5, with a possible D match to TRBD1 (6 bases). Germline values: CDR1 SGHAT, CDR2 FQNNGV. V was cut by 3 bases and J by 7 bases, with 18 bases left in between. This CDR3 contains 15 residues. The CDR3 loop is CASSFSQGISGTQYF. CDR3 coding DNA: TGTGCCAGCAGCTTCTCACAGGGAATCTCAGGGACCCAGTACTTC.

This chain uses TRBV6-5 with TRBJ2-3; 7 bases align to TRBD1. Germline CDR1 is MNHEY and CDR2 is SVGAGI. J gave up 6 bases and V 5 bases, and 11 bases lay outside the gene matches. The CDR3 has 15 residues. The CDR3 protein is CASSRGQPQVDTQYF. In nucleotides, the CDR3 is TGTGCCAGCAGTAGGGGACAGCCTCAGGTGGATACGCAGTATTTT.

This clonotype was found a few times. The rearrangement joins TRBV6-2 or TRBV6-3 to TRBJ2-4; 12 nucleotides line up with TRBD2. Germline CDR1 MNHEY, CDR2 SVGEGT. The length of the CDR3 is 19 residues. V trimming: 2 bases; J trimming: 4 bases; junction bases outside the gene matches: 12. The chain's CDR3 is CASSYLGPLAGGRKNIQYF. The CDR3 nucleotides are TGTGCCAGCAGTTACCTGGGGCCACTAGCGGGAGGCCGTAAAAACATTCAGTACTTC.

In its sample, this clonotype was seen a few times. The J gene is TRBJ2-5, the V gene TRBV5-1; 10 nucleotides align to TRBD2. The J call is doubtful: the DNA matches TRBJ2-1 better. The CDR3 has 15 amino acids. From germline, CDR1 is SGHRS and CDR2 YFSETQ. CDR3 DNA: TGCGCCAGCAGCCTTGGGAGCGGGGGGGCAGCTGAGCAGTTCTTC. It specifies CASSLGSGGAAEQFF.

The J gene is TRBJ1-1, the V gene TRBV20-1; D is undetermined. This CDR3 spans 12 amino acids. Deletions cut 0 bases from V and 8 bases from J, with 10 bases between. Germline V gene data show CDR1 as DFQATT and CDR2 as SNEGSKA (reference sequence). CDR3 loop: CSARDLGHEAFF. As DNA, the CDR3 is TGCAGTGCTAGAGATTTAGGGCACGAAGCTTTCTTT.

The J gene is TRBJ1-2, the V gene TRBV5-1; D is perhaps TRBD1 (5 bases). The V end was cut by 0 bases, the J end by 4 bases, with 10 bases between. This CDR3 comprises 14 residues. From germline, CDR1 is SGHRS and CDR2 YFSETQ. This chain's CDR3 is CASSLDRQIYGYTF. The CDR3, as DNA: TGCGCCAGCAGCTTGGACCGACAGATCTATGGCTACACCTTC. The full variable domain, rest sourced from reference TRBV5-1 and TRBJ1-2, is KAGVTQTPRYLIKTRGQQVTLSCSPISGHRSVSWYQQTPGQGLQFLFEYFSETQRNKGNFPGRFSGRQFSNSRSEMNVSTLELGDSALYLCASSLDRQIYGYTFGSGTRLTVV.

This clonotype was seen more than once but under ten times. The J gene is TRBJ1-1, the V gene TRBV10-3; D is uncertain. Trimming removed 6 bases at V and 5 bases at J, with 10 bases between. The CDR3 is 12 residues long. The germline CDR1 and CDR2 sequences are ENHRY and SYGVKD. The chain's CDR3 is CAIRGLTTEAFF. The CDR3 DNA reads TGTGCCATCAGAGGGTTAACGACTGAAGCTTTCTTT.

V usage is TRBV30 and J usage is TRBJ1-4; D not certain. V shed 0 bases and J shed 8 bases, with 16 bases lying between them. The CDR3 covers 15 residues. CDR1 GTSNPN and CDR2 SVGIG come from the germline V gene (reference sequence). The CDR3 DNA reads as TGTGCCTGGAGTGTACTAGACCGTAGGGCCGAAAAACTGTTTTTT. Translating gives CAWSVLDRRAEKLFF.